This T cell receptor (beta chain) is from a study of spatial heterogeneity in lung cancer. The wider study: Fewer alpha-chain than beta-chain sequences were consistently detected. A module score for T cells, taken from matched bulk RNA-seq, correlated strongly with TCR transcript counts in tumor regions. Overall study findings and caveats: Tumor mutation counts were tracked by expanded intratumoral alpha and beta TCR counts.

TCRdb reprocessed the 5' RACE reads via MiXCR and lists one record per CDR3 protein. The sample carries roughly 6,000 distinct CDR3 sequences, around 5% recorded once. Germline assignment: CDR1 PRHDT and CDR2 FYEKMQ (reference sequence). The V end lost 2 bases, the J end lost 1 base, and 11 bases lay between the germline ends. This CDR3 comprises 15 residues. Time point of the sample: sample taken at primary tumor resection. There were around 72 donors, all of them untreated patients with early-stage non-small cell lung cancer. Relative to its sample, this clonotype is medium-sized. Its antigen remains unidentified.

The source material was lung tumor tissue, sampled at surgery. The TCR originated in a male donor with early-stage non-small cell lung cancer. The rearrangement links TRBV13 to TRBJ1-1; possibly TRBD1 for D (5 bases). The CDR3, as DNA: TGTGCCAGCAGCTTAAGAGGGGCCGCGAACACTGAAGCTTTCTTT. Translation: CASSLRGAANTEAFF. Full variable domain (remainder filled in from reference TRBV13 and TRBJ1-1): AAGVIQSPRHLIKEKRETATLKCYPIPRHDTVYWYQQGPGQDPQFLISFYEKMQSDKGSIPDRFSAQQFSDYHSELNMSSLELGDSALYFCASSLRGAANTEAFFGQGTRLTVV.